Listed below are T cell receptor beta chains from one sample, sequenced in a study of PD-L1 blockade in urothelial cancer. The repertoire was sequenced with immunoSEQ multiplex PCR; TCRdb's copy has only in-frame clones and lacks some. The sample holds tens of thousands of clones, roughly 91% seen once. Sequences were derived from PBMCs, sampled around atezolizumab (anti-PD-L1) treatment. All receptors come from a man aged 60 to 75 with urothelial cancer. The CDR3 runs from the conserved cysteine through the conserved F or W. The D gene is left open where the match is weak.

>TRBV14|TRBJ1-1|TRBD1
CASSQVGGTGTEAFF
>TRBV30|TRBJ1-1|TRBD1
CAWGTGNTEAFF
>TRBV6-1|TRBJ2-3|TRBD2
CATSGLAKRDTQYF
>TRBV4-3|TRBJ2-3|TRBD2
CASSQEGTSGNPQYF
>TRBV7-9|TRBJ1-3|.
CASIAAAVSGNTIYF
>TRBV5-1|TRBJ2-7|.
CASSLRGSGSYEQYF
>TRBV5-6|TRBJ1-3|TRBD1
CASSLTGTRLSGNTIYF
>TRBV6-1|TRBJ1-1|TRBD1
CASSESGTAEAFF
>TRBV18|TRBJ2-2|TRBD2
CASSPSGQNTGELFF
>TRBV11-2|TRBJ1-1|.
CASRLQGNTEAFF
>TRBV18|TRBJ2-1|.
CASSGPGRNEQFF
>TRBV14|TRBJ2-2|TRBD2
CASSQPRGPSGSTNTGELFF
>TRBV6-1|TRBJ2-5|TRBD1
CASSEYVSTGFQETQYF
>TRBV7-2|TRBJ2-1|TRBD2
CASSLRGTRSLGTYNEQFF
>TRBV2|TRBJ1-2|.
CASSQGYGYTF
>TRBV7-3|TRBJ1-2|.
CASSPSIGDGYTF
>TRBV5-1|TRBJ1-4|.
CASSLGRDEKLFF
>TRBV4-1|TRBJ2-5|TRBD2
CASSQDLWRGGPETQYF
>TRBV10-3|TRBJ2-7|TRBD2
CAIQREGNSYEQYF
>TRBV29-1|TRBJ2-3|TRBD1
CSVGTGSDTQYF
>TRBV28|TRBJ1-4|TRBD1
CATGQGREKLFF
>TRBV19|TRBJ1-5|.
CASSIGGRGTSNQPQHF
>TRBV29-1|TRBJ2-4|TRBD1
CSVRQGENIQYF
>TRBV29-1|TRBJ2-5|.
CSVGQGQETQYF
>TRBV7-9|TRBJ1-1|TRBD1
CASSLGTGVTEAFF
>TRBV25-1|TRBJ1-1|.
CASREGLLNTEAFF
>TRBV10-1|TRBJ2-2|.
CASQGPTGELFF
>TRBV7-2|TRBJ2-1|TRBD2
CASITGGSFNEQFF
>TRBV25-1|TRBJ1-5|TRBD1
CASMGTGESQPQHF
>TRBV19|TRBJ1-1|TRBD1
CATHSDRANTEAFF
>TRBV6-5|TRBJ1-1|TRBD1
CASSYSDRGTEAFF
>TRBV7-2|TRBJ1-5|.
CASSLGSSSLQPQHF
>TRBV5-1|TRBJ2-1|.
CASSHSPSSYNEQFF
>TRBV10-3|TRBJ2-7|TRBD1
CATGTANSYEQYF
>TRBV5-1|.|.
CASSYTGSHEQYF
>TRBV15|TRBJ2-3|TRBD1
CATSRSTTGSTDTQYF
>TRBV29-1|TRBJ1-4|TRBD1
CSAQGATNEKLFF
>TRBV19|TRBJ2-1|TRBD2
CASSILAGVASYNEQFF
>TRBV19|TRBJ1-6|TRBD1
CASSTQTGANSPLHF
>TRBV11-2|TRBJ1-1|.
CASSVIQGTGTEAFF
>TRBV18|TRBJ2-1|TRBD2
CASSPRTSGGQFF
>TRBV7-3|TRBJ1-1|.
CASSSSTRGTEAFF